This entry describes one T cell receptor beta chain. Its antigen target is currently unknown. Base qualities are not provided; no much larger clone lies one nucleotide away. Unstimulated Tregs (CD4+CD25+CD127-), CD4+ non-Tregs (CD4+CD25-), CD4 and CD8 cells were FACS-sorted from thawed PBMCs. Blood from healthy controls was obtained either as purchased buffy coats or from healthy volunteers. Healthy control blood was processed to PBMCs with a Ficoll density gradient and then cryopreserved, whereas patient PBMCs were collected both before and after transplant. V is pared back by 7 bases and J by 3 bases, with 18 bases lying between the germline termini. The germline V gene encodes CDR1 MNHNY and CDR2 SVGAGI (reference sequence). The CDR3 measures 15 amino acids from cysteine to phenylalanine. The sequence is cut down to CDR3 DNA, 45 bases in frame from base 1. The entry originates in a study of Tregs in tolerant kidney transplant recipients (dated by TCRdb to about 2019). Background for the entire study: TCRbeta sequencing was used in the study to identify donor-specific regulatory T cells before combined kidney and bone marrow transplantation, and the identified cells were then tracked after transplant. Several methods of expanding Tregs specific for an allogeneic donor were compared by TCRbeta repertoire sequencing in a few healthy controls. General conclusions and limits of the study: Biological reproducibility was not examined directly, but technical replication error appeared to be minimal. Because the study included only a small number of patients, the results must be confirmed in larger populations and under other immunosuppression protocols. Expanding Tregs with activated donor B cells appeared to identify the most biologically relevant and donor-specific TCRbeta repertoire.

For TCRbeta CDR3 sequencing, genomic DNA from the sorted cells was extracted using the QIAGEN DNeasy Blood and Tissue Kit. Through immunoSEQ, high-throughput TCRbeta CDR3 sequencing was done commercially, including PCR amplification with internal controls and bias correction. In the original analysis: Unique productive TCRbeta sequences were defined by CDR3 nucleotide sequence where primers matched, otherwise by CDR3 amino acid sequence with Vbeta and Jbeta genes. As a correction for sorting error, sequences shared between sorted populations at a frequency ratio of 2:1 or less were discarded, and the remaining shared sequences were assigned to the higher population. Donor-reactive sequences were defined as at least 5-fold expanded in CFSE-low cells versus unstimulated cells, with frequency of at least 0.01% in CFSE-low cells. Jensen-Shannon divergence calculated on the top 100 TCRbeta sequences ranked by frequency was used to measure repertoire divergence. When a sample had multiple sequencing runs, each run was corrected for sorting error separately and the runs were then pooled. TCRdb holds this immuneACCESS table with in-frame rearrangements only. Some clones are missing; in checked studies, unresolved V genes explain under half, and the rest has no known cause. The DNA was the basis for D and trimming; V, J and clone size are from that table. The table for this sample lists some 100,000 clones; almost 95% of them were counted only once. The biggest ten clones account for roughly 0.61% of the sample.

This receptor was identified in a human donor in good health. The sequence joins TRBV6-6 to TRBJ1-1, with the identity of the D gene unclear. The specimen sequenced was CD4+ T cells from blood. The encoded CDR3 is CASIPIGRRDTEAFF. The DNA reads as follows: TGTGCCAGCATTCCAATCGGGCGCCGGGACACTGAAGCTTTCTTT.